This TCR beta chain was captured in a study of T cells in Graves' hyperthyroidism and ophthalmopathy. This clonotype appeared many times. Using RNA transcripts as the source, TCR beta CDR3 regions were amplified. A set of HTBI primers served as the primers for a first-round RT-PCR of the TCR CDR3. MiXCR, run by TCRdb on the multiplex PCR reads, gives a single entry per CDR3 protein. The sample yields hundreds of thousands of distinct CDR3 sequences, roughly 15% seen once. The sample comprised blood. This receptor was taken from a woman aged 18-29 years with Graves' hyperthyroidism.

The CDR3 bases are TGTGCCAGCTCACCCAAGACAAACATGAACACTGAAGCTTTCTTT. Amino acid sequence: CASSPKTNMNTEAFF. The V and J genes are TRBV18 and TRBJ1-1; no definite D call. With 3 bases removed from V and 0 bases from J, the gap between germline ends came to 11 bases. The CDR3 consists of 15 residues. The germline V gene has CDR1 KGHSH and CDR2 LQKENI.